This TCR beta chain was retrieved from a study of Tregs in tolerant kidney transplant recipients (dated by TCRdb to about 2019). About the study as a whole: Related donors were used in the transplants with nonmyeloablative bone marrow transplantation, and mixed chimerism was transient in the human trials. The study applied TCRbeta sequencing to find donor-specific regulatory T cells before combined kidney and bone marrow transplantation and then followed those same cells after transplant.

Read against the paper, the sample's time point label means: blood sample drawn before combined kidney and bone marrow transplant. Thawed PBMCs were FACS-sorted into unstimulated Tregs (CD4+CD25+CD127-), CD4+ non-Tregs (CD4+CD25-), CD4 cells and CD8 cells. Before Treg sorting, thawed PBMCs were rested overnight at 37°C with approximately 190 IU/ml IL-2. Patients were a few combined kidney and bone marrow transplant recipients from the ITN036ST trial, and only these trial subjects had samples available. Healthy control blood was processed to PBMCs with a Ficoll density gradient and then cryopreserved, whereas patient PBMCs were collected both before and after transplant. Genomic DNA was extracted from sorted cells with the QIAGEN DNeasy Blood and Tissue Kit for TCRbeta CDR3 sequencing. Through immunoSEQ, high-throughput TCRbeta CDR3 sequencing was done commercially, including PCR amplification with internal controls and bias correction. The study's own analysis went as follows. A unique productive TCRbeta sequence was defined by the CDR3 nucleotide sequence when primers matched, and otherwise by the CDR3 amino acid sequence together with the Vbeta and Jbeta genes. Sorting error was corrected by removing sequences shared between sorted populations at a frequency ratio of 2:1 or less, and the remaining shared sequences were assigned to the higher population. A sequence was defined as donor-reactive if the sequence was expanded at least 5-fold in CFSE-low cells compared with unstimulated cells and had a frequency of at least 0.01% in CFSE-low cells. Repertoire divergence was quantified by Jensen-Shannon divergence calculated from the top 100 TCRbeta sequences ranked by frequency. When a sample had multiple sequencing runs, each run was corrected for sorting error separately and the runs were then pooled. TCRdb re-hosts the immuneACCESS table, in-frame sequences only. Its copies lack some clones; in the studies checked, an unresolved V gene accounts for under half of them, and the cause for the rest is not known. That table supplies the V and J calls and clone size; D and trimming were determined from the DNA. A total of tens of thousands of clones appear in this sample, around 93% of them only once. The ten largest make up 0.34% of the sample.

What the study reported, not specific to this receptor: Donor-specific Treg expansion exceeded global Treg expansion in tolerant patients, suggesting antigen-driven rather than nonspecific expansion. For some patients, the PCR primers changed as time went on, which meant samples from those patients could not be compared with one another at the nucleotide level. Biological reproducibility was not examined directly, but technical replication error appeared to be minimal. Because the study included only a small number of patients, the results must be confirmed in larger populations and under other immunosuppression protocols. The most biologically relevant and donor-specific TCRbeta repertoire appeared to be identified by expanding Tregs with activated donor B cells.

Remarks on this clone: The antigen it binds to is not known. No per-base quality is available; no much larger clone lies one base away.

CDR1 SGHTA and CDR2 FQGNSA were looked up in the germline V gene. The junction carries 12 bases between V and J, which are trimmed by 8 bases and 2 bases respectively. Taken from cysteine to phenylalanine, the CDR3 has 13 residues. Of all the DNA, just the CDR3 is kept, 39 bases in frame from base 1. This clonotype was obtained from a human donor who received a combined kidney and bone marrow transplant. The sample was Tregs from blood, taken before the transplant. Recombination joined TRBV7-2 with TRBJ2-5; 5 matching bases give a weak D call of TRBD2. The CDR3 in this case is CASGVWRQETQYF. The nucleotides are TGTGCCAGCGGCGTCTGGAGGCAAGAGACCCAGTACTTC.